These 2 T cell receptor beta chains originate from one sample sequenced in a study of Tregs in tolerant kidney transplant recipients. Measured with immunoSEQ multiplex PCR; TCRdb has only the in-frame clones, and not every one. The sample has 70,000 to 95,000 clones; 75% to 95% are singletons. The input for sequencing was Tregs from blood, taken before the transplant. The receptors here all came from a human donor who received a combined kidney and bone marrow transplant.

The J gene is TRBJ2-1, the V gene TRBV18, with D perhaps TRBD1 (5 bases). From germline, CDR1 is KGHSH and CDR2 LQKENI. V lost 5 bases and J 4 bases, leaving 12 bases between the germline ends. The CDR3 spans 14 residues. CDR3 amino acids: CASSRGVMYNEQFF. The CDR3 DNA follows: TGTGCCAGCTCAAGGGGCGTCATGTACAATGAGCAGTTCTTC.

This clone was counted between two and nine times. The chain carries TRBV30 and TRBJ2-7, with 9 bases lining up with TRBD2. The CDR3 is 15 residues long. Germline trimming cut 1 base from V and 3 bases from J; bases unmatched to any gene: 7. The germline CDR1 and CDR2 sequences are GTSNPN and SVGIG (reference sequence). The CDR3 loop reads CAWSGIAGVYYEQYF. The CDR3 nucleotides read TGTGCCTGGAGTGGTATAGCGGGAGTCTACTACGAGCAGTACTTC.